The T cell receptor beta chain described here comes from a study of CD8 T cells in Susac syndrome. This clonotype has just one count. RNA in amounts of roughly 0.5 to 1 ug was reverse transcribed with random hexamers. TCRdb processed the immunoSEQ multiplex PCR reads anew with MiXCR; each CDR3 protein has one entry. This table has about 120,000 distinct CDR3 sequences, around 94% appearing once. Negative isolation yielded CD8+ and CD4+ T cells; FACS enriched TEMRA cells. The V and J ends lost 5 bases and 0 bases respectively, with 17 bases between them. This CDR3 region has 17 residues. This clonotype was sampled from a human donor with Susac syndrome. V is TRBV12-3 or TRBV12-4 and J is TRBJ1-5, with a tentative D call TRBD1 (5 bases). The sample was CD8+ T cells from PBMCs. CDR3 protein: CASSLGVGFDSNQPQHF. The DNA for the CDR3 is TGTGCCAGCAGTCTGGGGGTAGGGTTTGATAGCAATCAGCCCCAGCATTTT.